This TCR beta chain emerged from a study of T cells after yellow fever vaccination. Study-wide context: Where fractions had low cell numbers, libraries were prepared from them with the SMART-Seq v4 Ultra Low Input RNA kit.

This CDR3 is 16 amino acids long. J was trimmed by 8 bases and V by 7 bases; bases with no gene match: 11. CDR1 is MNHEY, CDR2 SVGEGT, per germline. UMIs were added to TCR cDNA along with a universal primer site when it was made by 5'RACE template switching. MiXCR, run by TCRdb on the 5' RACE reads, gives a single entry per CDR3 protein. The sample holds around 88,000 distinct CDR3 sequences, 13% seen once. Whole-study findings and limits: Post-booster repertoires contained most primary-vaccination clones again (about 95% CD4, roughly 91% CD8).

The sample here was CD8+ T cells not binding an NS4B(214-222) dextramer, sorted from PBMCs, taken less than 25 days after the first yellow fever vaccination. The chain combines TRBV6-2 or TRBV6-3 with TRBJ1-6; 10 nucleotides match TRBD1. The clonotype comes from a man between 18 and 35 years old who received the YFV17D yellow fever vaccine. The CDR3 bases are TGTGCCAGCACCTACAGAGGGACAGGGGAACATTCACCCCTCCACTTT. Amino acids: CASTYRGTGEHSPLHF.